The clone carrying this T cell receptor beta chain occurred once. The sample is drawn from a study of blood T cell repertoires in COVID-19. Study information: The United States, Italy and Spain provided the acute and convalescent COVID-19 samples. PBMCs, B-cell-depleted T cells, or T cells provided the cDNA or gDNA that made up the material.

Trimming removed 12 bases from V and 2 bases from J; junction bases left unmatched: 9. This CDR3 spans 14 amino acids. Germline V gene data show CDR1 as KGHDR and CDR2 as SFDVKD. As originally analysed: Counts of nucleated cells, estimated from reference gene primer amplification, were obtained. TCRdb keeps only in-frame clones here, not all; method: immunoSEQ multiplex PCR. That table is the source of V, J and clone size, and D and trimming were worked out from the DNA. Among over 200,000 clones listed, less than 85% were seen once. The chain joins TRBV24-1 to TRBJ1-5, with 7 nucleotides matching TRBD1. The sequence came from a woman between 65 and 79 years old with active or convalescent COVID-19. Sequenced input: peripheral blood. The CDR3 DNA follows: TGTGCCTCTCAGGTCCAGGGGGGCAATCAGCCCCAGCATTTT. This encodes CASQVQGGNQPQHF.